This T cell receptor beta chain comes out of a study of cytomegalovirus exposure and HLA in healthy donors. TCRdb keeps only in-frame clones here, not all; method: immunoSEQ multiplex PCR. Of 40,000 to 55,000 clones in the sample, about 88% were seen once. The receptor's source is a woman in her 30s in good health and CMV-seronegative. The sample was PBMCs.

CDR3 nucleotides: TGTGCCAGCACCTCCGAGGGTTCCTACGAGCAGTACTTC. It translates to CASTSEGSYEQYF. The chain joins TRBV27 to TRBJ2-7, with D possibly TRBD2 on 5 matching bases. Germline V gene lookup returns CDR1 MNHEY and CDR2 SMNVEV (reference sequence). This CDR3 is built from 13 residues. V lost 7 bases and J 1 base, leaving 11 bases between the germline ends.